Included here is one T cell receptor (beta chain) sequence, with context. The antigen remains unidentified. After removal of 2 bases from V and 5 bases from J, the junction contained 8 bases not matched to a gene. The CDR3 has 15 amino acids. Germline loops: CDR1 SGDLS, CDR2 YYNGEE. Sequencing was performed with immunoSEQ multiplex PCR; in TCRdb, only in-frame clones are kept and a portion is missing. The table has around 28,000 clones, just under 80% seen once; the top ten hold around 0.98%. The sample originates from a study of STAT5B mutations in CD4+ large granular lymphocyte leukemia. Study-wide points: TRBV06-family usage was enriched in top patient clones (8/27) versus controls (2/35). Patient CD4-sorted repertoires stayed more clonal than healthy ones after leukemic-clone removal.

V usage is TRBV9 and J usage is TRBJ2-5; 8 nucleotides agree with TRBD1. This receptor was obtained from a human donor in good health. The source material was CD4+ T cells from blood buffy coats. The CDR3 bases are TGTGCCAGCAGCGTGGACCGGGACAGGTCGGAGACCCAGTACTTC. It translates to CASSVDRDRSETQYF. The variable domain in full, with the rest retrieved from reference TRBV9 and TRBJ2-5, is DSGVTQTPKHLITATGQRVTLRCSPRSGDLSVYWYQQSLDQGLQFLIQYYNGEERAKGNILERFSAQQFPDLHSELNLSSLELGDSALYFCASSVDRDRSETQYFGPGTRLLVL.